A single sample gave rise to the 27 T cell receptor beta chains below, sequenced in a study of cytomegalovirus exposure and HLA in healthy donors. Primers for the PCR totalled 60 Vbeta and 13 Jbeta. The assay was immunoSEQ multiplex PCR, and TCRdb's table has in-frame clones only and misses some. Of fewer than 250,000 clones in the sample, about 83% were seen once. Sequencing input: PBMCs. The source is a girl aged 10 to 17 in good health and CMV-seronegative.

This rearrangement joins TRBV19 to TRBJ2-5; a weak D match, TRBD2 (6 bases). Trimming took off 9 bases at V and 4 bases at J, with 15 bases between the two ends. The CDR3 totals 13 residues. Germline V gene data show CDR1 as LNHDA and CDR2 as SQIVND (reference sequence). The CDR3 here is CASQTSWGETQYF. The CDR3 coding sequence is TGTGCCAGCCAGACTAGTTGGGGAGAGACCCAGTACTTC.

The chain couples TRBV2 to TRBJ1-5; 7 positions match TRBD1. Germline V gives CDR1 SNHLY, CDR2 FYNNEI. After removal of 5 bases from V and 1 base from J, the junction contained 2 bases not matched to a gene. This CDR3 is built from 14 residues. In DNA, the CDR3 is TGTGCCAGCAGTCAGGACAGGAGCAATCAGCCCCAGCATTTT. Protein product: CASSQDRSNQPQHF.

The genes are TRBV10-1 and TRBJ1-2, with TRBD1 matching 7 bases. The CDR3 has 16 amino acids. V lost 1 base, J lost 2 bases, and 7 bases stayed unmatched. Germline CDR1 WNHNN, CDR2 SYGVQD (reference sequence). CDR3 in DNA: TGCGCCAGCAGTGAGTATGTAAGGGGGCACAACTATGGCTACACCTTC. It translates to CASSEYVRGHNYGYTF.

The chain employs TRBV19 and TRBJ2-1, with a possible D match to TRBD1 (5 bases). The germline V gene encodes CDR1 LNHDA and CDR2 SQIVND (reference sequence). With 3 bases removed from V and 3 bases from J, the gap between germline ends came to 9 bases. The CDR3 loop spans 14 amino acids. The CDR3, as DNA: TGTGCCAGTAGTATTGGCAGGGACTACAATGAGCAGTTCTTC. Its protein is CASSIGRDYNEQFF. The full variable domain, with the rest looked up from reference TRBV19 and TRBJ2-1, is DGGITQSPKYLFRKEGQNVTLSCEQNLNHDAMYWYRQDPGQGLRLIYYSQIVNDFQKGDIAEGYSVSREKKESFPLTVTSAQKNPTAFYLCASSIGRDYNEQFFGPGTRLTVL.

The chain has TRBV7-6 and TRBJ2-3; 12 bases are shared with TRBD2. This CDR3 has 16 residues. After removal of 1 base from V and 4 bases from J, the junction contained 3 bases not matched to a gene. Per the germline V gene, CDR1 is SGHVS and CDR2 is FNYEAQ. CDR3 region: CASSLGTSGVPDTQYF. The DNA of the CDR3 is TGTGCCAGCAGCTTAGGGACTAGCGGGGTTCCAGATACGCAGTATTTT.

The genes are TRBV7-2 and TRBJ1-6; D remains unclear. V gave up 3 bases and J gave up 5 bases, with 11 bases separating them. The CDR3 length is 15 residues. Germline-derived CDR1 and CDR2 are SGHTA and FQGNSA. The CDR3 DNA follows: TGTGCCAGCAGCTTGGCAGCCACTAATAATTCACCCCTCCACTTT. Translating gives CASSLAATNNSPLHF.

Points on this clone: Within the sample, other DNA sequences also encode this same CDR3. This chain joins TRBV28 and TRBJ1-2, with 7 bases lining up with TRBD1. CDR1 MDHEN and CDR2 SYDVKM come from the germline V gene. Trimming cost V 6 bases and J 4 bases; bases outside gene matches: 5. The CDR3 sequence is 13 residues long. The CDR3 region has the DNA TGTGCCAGCAGCTTCAGACAGGGCTATGGCTACACCTTC. It specifies CASSFRQGYGYTF.

CDR3 region: CASSGGPGQGSRGYTF. The CDR3 DNA reads TGTGCCAGCAGTGGTGGACCGGGACAGGGGTCGCGTGGCTACACCTTC. The chain links TRBV6-1 to TRBJ1-2, with TRBD1 matching over 10 bases. Trimming at V came to 4 bases and at J to 7 bases, leaving 12 bases not matched to a gene. The CDR3 length is 16 residues. Germline loops: CDR1 MNHNS, CDR2 SASEGT.

This chain connects TRBV15 to TRBJ1-2, with TRBD1 as a possible D gene (5 bases). The CDR3 covers 11 residues. V dropped 8 bases and J dropped 5 bases, with 9 bases sitting between them. In germline, CDR1 is LNHNV, CDR2 YYDKDF (reference sequence). The CDR3 loop is CATGKGYGYTF. In DNA, the CDR3 is TGTGCCACCGGGAAGGGGTATGGCTACACCTTC.

The chain recombines TRBV7-2 with TRBJ2-2; 7 positions match TRBD2. The junction had 6 bases not matched to a gene; V was cut back by 5 bases and J by 0 bases. The germline V gene encodes CDR1 SGHTA and CDR2 FQGNSA. CDR3 size: 16 residues. CDR3 protein: CASSPSGATNTGELFF. The DNA of the CDR3 is TGTGCCAGCAGCCCGAGCGGGGCCACGAACACCGGGGAGCTGTTTTTT. Full variable domain (rest looked up from reference TRBV7-2 and TRBJ2-2): GAGVSQSPSNKVTEKGKDVELRCDPISGHTALYWYRQSLGQGLEFLIYFQGNSAPDKSGLPSDRFSAERTGGSVSTLTIQRTQQEDSAVYLCASSPSGATNTGELFFGEGSRLTVL.

The rearrangement links TRBV28 to TRBJ2-5; TRBD1 aligns across 9 bases. The DNA end favors TRBJ2-7, so the J call may be wrong. This CDR3 is 13 amino acids long. Per the germline V gene, CDR1 is MDHEN and CDR2 is SYDVKM. CDR3 loop: CASHRDRVSEQYF. The CDR3 bases are TGTGCCAGCCACCGGGACAGGGTCTCCGAGCAGTACTTC.

In this sample, this clone turned up once. The chain uses TRBV5-6 and TRBJ2-1; D is possibly TRBD2 (7 bases). The V end was cut by 5 bases, the J end by 1 base, with 16 bases between. From germline, CDR1 is SGHDT and CDR2 YYEEEE. CDR3 length: 16 amino acids. CDR3 DNA sequence: TGTGCCAGCAGACGTCCGGGGGGCCTATCCTACAATGAGCAGTTCTTC. As protein: CASRRPGGLSYNEQFF.

V gene TRBV6-1 combines with J gene TRBJ2-1; tentative D call: TRBD2 (6 bases). The germline V gene has CDR1 MNHNS and CDR2 SASEGT. The CDR3 consists of 15 residues. Trimming removed 6 bases from V and 4 bases from J, with 16 bases in between. CDR3 nucleotide sequence: TGTGCCAGCAGGGAGGGCCATGAGGGGTACAATGAGCAGTTCTTC. Its translation: CASREGHEGYNEQFF.

V is TRBV5-4 and J is TRBJ1-1, with a weak D call TRBD1 (6 bases). Trimming took 4 bases from V and 5 from J, leaving 18 bases between them. CDR1 and CDR2 (germline): SGHNT, YYREEE (reference sequence). The length of the CDR3 is 15 residues. CDR3 DNA: TGTGCCAGCAGCCCCTCACAGGGTGAAAGTACTGAAGCTTTCTTT. Encoded protein: CASSPSQGESTEAFF.

The chain combines TRBV19 with TRBJ2-3; 7 positions match TRBD2. The germline V gene has CDR1 LNHDA and CDR2 SQIVND (reference sequence). The CDR3 is made up of 14 amino acids. The junction had 10 bases not matched to a gene; V was cut back by 6 bases and J by 7 bases. Here the CDR3 reads CASSGGLNRNTQYF. CDR3 nucleotides: TGTGCCAGTAGCGGGGGACTAAATAGAAATACGCAGTATTTT. The full variable domain, rest sourced from reference TRBV19 and TRBJ2-3, is DGGITQSPKYLFRKEGQNVTLSCEQNLNHDAMYWYRQDPGQGLRLIYYSQIVNDFQKGDIAEGYSVSREKKESFPLTVTSAQKNPTAFYLCASSGGLNRNTQYFGPGTRLTVL.

This rearrangement joins TRBV18 to TRBJ1-2; 8 bases are shared with TRBD1. The ends lost 1 base at V and 6 bases at J; junction bases unmatched: 13. Looked up from germline, CDR1 is KGHSH and CDR2 is LQKENI. The CDR3 contains 17 residues. In DNA, the CDR3 is TGTGCCAGCTCACCACTTCGTTCTACCCAGGGGGCGCATGGCTACACCTTC. Translated, it gives CASSPLRSTQGAHGYTF.

The rearrangement links TRBV30 to TRBJ2-5; 10 bases map to TRBD1. This CDR3 region has 16 residues. Germline trimming cut 2 bases from V and 5 bases from J; bases unmatched to any gene: 11. The V gene's germline CDR1 is GTSNPN and CDR2 SVGIG (reference sequence). The CDR3 reads CAWSLGTGVLVETQYF. The CDR3 nucleotides read TGTGCCTGGAGTTTGGGGACAGGGGTTTTGGTTGAGACCCAGTACTTC. The full variable domain, rest sourced from reference TRBV30 and TRBJ2-5, is SQTIHQWPATLVQPVGSPLSLECTVEGTSNPNLYWYRQAAGRGLQLLFYSVGIGQISSEVPQNLSASRPQDRQFILSSKKLLLSDSGFYLCAWSLGTGVLVETQYFGPGTRLLVL.

This clone has a handful of counts. The V and J genes are TRBV9 and TRBJ1-2; no reliable D call. This CDR3 has 16 residues. Deletions cut 3 bases from V and 5 bases from J, with 20 bases between. Germline-derived CDR1 and CDR2 are SGDLS and YYNGEE. CDR3 residues: CASSDPTRGKPYGYTF. The CDR3 bases are TGTGCCAGCAGCGACCCCACTCGGGGTAAGCCTTATGGCTACACCTTC.

V and J are TRBV5-1 and TRBJ2-2, with 7 bases fitting TRBD1. The CDR3 extends over 16 amino acids. Germline trimming cut 4 bases from V and 0 bases from J; bases unmatched to any gene: 6. The germline V gene encodes CDR1 SGHRS and CDR2 YFSETQ. CDR3 DNA: TGCGCCAGCAGCACCGGGACAGCGGCGAACACCGGGGAGCTGTTTTTT. Its protein product is CASSTGTAANTGELFF. The full variable domain, completed using reference TRBV5-1 and TRBJ2-2, is KAGVTQTPRYLIKTRGQQVTLSCSPISGHRSVSWYQQTPGQGLQFLFEYFSETQRNKGNFPGRFSGRQFSNSRSEMNVSTLELGDSALYLCASSTGTAANTGELFFGEGSRLTVL.

The chain joins TRBV4-3 to TRBJ1-1; 8 nucleotides line up with TRBD1. Looked up from germline, CDR1 is LGHNA and CDR2 is YSLEER. This CDR3 spans 15 amino acids. The V gene end was trimmed by 1 base and the J gene end by 9 bases; junction bases not matched to a gene: 10. DNA for the CDR3: TGCGCCAGCAGCCAAGGGGTGGACAGGGAAGAAAAAGCTTTCTTT. Translation: CASSQGVDREEKAFF.

This rearrangement joins TRBV29-1 to TRBJ1-2; D unclear. Germline CDR1 reads SQVTM; CDR2 reads ANQGSEA. Trimming left V 6 bases short and J 4 bases short, with 18 bases between. The CDR3 is 14 residues long. In DNA form, the CDR3 reads TGCAGCGTCCCGTGGCCGCGGGATCCCTATGGCTACACCTTC. It codes for CSVPWPRDPYGYTF.

The chain links TRBV19 to TRBJ2-7; D may be TRBD1 (6 bases). V was clipped by 5 bases and J by 7 bases, with 15 bases between them. The CDR3 length is 13 residues. Germline-derived CDR1 and CDR2 are LNHDA and SQIVND (reference sequence). For the CDR3, the DNA is TGTGCCAGTAGTCCTCGCAGGGACAAGGAGCAGTACTTC. Protein: CASSPRRDKEQYF.

The CDR3, as DNA: TGTGCCAGCAGCAAAGGGGGAGAGCAGTACTTC. This sequence encodes CASSKGGEQYF. The gene calls are TRBV9 and TRBJ2-7, with a tentative D call TRBD1 (6 bases). This CDR3 has 11 amino acids. V was cut by 4 bases and J by 7 bases, with 9 bases left in between. CDR1 and CDR2 from the germline V gene are SGDLS and YYNGEE. Filled out from reference TRBV9 and TRBJ2-7, the complete variable domain reads DSGVTQTPKHLITATGQRVTLRCSPRSGDLSVYWYQQSLDQGLQFLIQYYNGEERAKGNILERFSAQQFPDLHSELNLSSLELGDSALYFCASSKGGEQYFGPGTRLTVT.

V usage is TRBV19 and J usage is TRBJ1-2; 8 bases are shared with TRBD1. The length of the CDR3 is 14 residues. Germline V gene sequence: CDR1 LNHDA, CDR2 SQIVND (reference sequence). J was trimmed by 8 bases and V by 6 bases; bases with no gene match: 11. Here the CDR3 reads CASSLTTGVKGYTF. In DNA, the CDR3 is TGTGCCAGTAGCCTTACGACAGGGGTGAAGGGCTACACCTTC.

This clone was found a few times. The chain has TRBV7-3 and TRBJ2-3; a weak D match, TRBD2 (6 bases). Germline lookup yields CDR1 SGHTA and CDR2 FQGTGA. The CDR3 consists of 16 residues. V was trimmed by 5 bases and J by 5 bases, leaving 20 bases between them. The CDR3 region is CASSPTPTRGGDTQYF. The CDR3, as DNA: TGTGCCAGCAGCCCGACCCCGACGCGGGGCGGAGATACGCAGTATTTT. The full variable domain, in which reference TRBV7-3 and TRBJ2-3 provide the parts outside the CDR3, is GAGVSQTPSNKVTEKGKYVELRCDPISGHTALYWYRQSLGQGPEFLIYFQGTGAADDSGLPNDRFFAVRPEGSVSTLKIQRTERGDSAVYLCASSPTPTRGGDTQYFGPGTRLTVL.

This chain connects TRBV5-1 to TRBJ1-4; TRBD1 agrees at 8 bases. Unmatched junction bases numbered 8, after V lost 2 bases and J lost 5 bases. The CDR3 contains 16 residues. The germline CDR1 and CDR2 sequences are SGHRS and YFSETQ. CDR3 in DNA: TGCGCCAGCAGCTTTAATGACAGGGGAAGCAATGAAAAACTGTTTTTT. Translated: CASSFNDRGSNEKLFF.

The rearrangement uses TRBV18 and TRBJ2-1; 13 nucleotides agree with TRBD2. The CDR3 runs to 18 residues. With 6 bases clipped from V and 3 bases from J, the junction kept 11 bases outside the gene matches. Germline-derived CDR1 and CDR2 are KGHSH and LQKENI. Written as DNA, the CDR3 is TGTGCCAGCTCGCTGCACGGACTAGCGGGGGACCGCTACAATGAGCAGTTCTTC. Translating it yields CASSLHGLAGDRYNEQFF. Supplemented by reference TRBV18 and TRBJ2-1, the full variable domain reads NAGVMQNPRHLVRRRGQEARLRCSPMKGHSHVYWYRQLPEEGLKFMVYLQKENIIDESGMPKERFSAEFPKEGPSILRIQQVVRGDSAAYFCASSLHGLAGDRYNEQFFGPGTRLTVL.